This T cell receptor beta chain derives from a study of T-cell reconstitution after alpha-beta-depleted transplantation in children. Unique molecular identifiers were used to barcode this TCRbeta library. TCRdb itself ran the PCR reads through MiXCR, one entry per CDR3 protein. The profile shows about 91,000 distinct CDR3 sequences, approximately 8.4% of them singletons. This CDR3 spans 15 amino acids. The junction had 10 bases not matched to a gene; V was cut back by 11 bases and J by 0 bases. CDR1 is LGHDT, CDR2 YNNKEL, per germline (reference sequence). The rearrangement links TRBV3-1 to TRBJ2-1, with 7 bases lining up with TRBD1. Sequenced here: PBMCs from the stem cell graft donor, sampled from the stem cell graft. The receptor comes from a human donor who donated a stem cell graft to a child with congenital amegakaryocytic thrombocytopenia. CDR3 bases: TGTGCCTCCTGCCGCGACAGGGTCTCCTACAATGAGCAGTTCTTC. It codes for CASCRDRVSYNEQFF.